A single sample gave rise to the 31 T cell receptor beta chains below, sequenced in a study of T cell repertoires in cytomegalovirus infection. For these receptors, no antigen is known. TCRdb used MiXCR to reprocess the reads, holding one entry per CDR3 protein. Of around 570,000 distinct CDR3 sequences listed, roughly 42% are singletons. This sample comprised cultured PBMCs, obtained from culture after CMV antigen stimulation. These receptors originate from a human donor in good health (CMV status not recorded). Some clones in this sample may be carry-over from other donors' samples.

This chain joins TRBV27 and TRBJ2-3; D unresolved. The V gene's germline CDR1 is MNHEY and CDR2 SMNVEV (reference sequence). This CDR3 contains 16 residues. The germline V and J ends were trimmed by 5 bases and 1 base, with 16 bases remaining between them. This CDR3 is CASSTATAPRTDTQYF. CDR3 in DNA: TGTGCCAGCAGTACCGCGACCGCCCCCCGCACAGATACGCAGTATTTT.

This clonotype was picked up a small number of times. CDR3 loop: CASSHRDSPNYGYTF. As DNA, the CDR3 is TGTGCCAGCAGTCACCGGGACAGTCCTAACTATGGCTACACCTTC. This chain connects TRBV12-3 or TRBV12-4 to TRBJ1-2, with 7 nucleotides matching TRBD1. V lost 5 bases and J lost 0; bases outside the gene matches: 6. The CDR3 is 15 residues long.

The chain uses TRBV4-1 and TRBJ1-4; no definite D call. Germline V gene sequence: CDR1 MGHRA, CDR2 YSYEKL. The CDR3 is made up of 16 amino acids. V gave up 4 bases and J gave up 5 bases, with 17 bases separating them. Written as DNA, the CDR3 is TGCGCCAGCAGCCTCAAGTGGGCAGGTCCAAATGAAAAACTGTTTTTT. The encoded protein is CASSLKWAGPNEKLFF.

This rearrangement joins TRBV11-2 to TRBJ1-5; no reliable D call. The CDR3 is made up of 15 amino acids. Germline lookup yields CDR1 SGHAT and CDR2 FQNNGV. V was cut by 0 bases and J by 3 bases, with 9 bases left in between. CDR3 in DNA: TGTGCCAGCAGCTTAGACGGCCGGAACAATCAGCCCCAGCATTTT. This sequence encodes CASSLDGRNNQPQHF.

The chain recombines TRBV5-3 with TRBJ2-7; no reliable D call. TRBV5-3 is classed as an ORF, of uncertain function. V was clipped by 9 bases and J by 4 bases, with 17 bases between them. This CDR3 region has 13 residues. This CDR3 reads CAKLADEKYEQYF. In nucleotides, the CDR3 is TGTGCCAAACTGGCTGACGAAAAGTACGAGCAGTACTTC.

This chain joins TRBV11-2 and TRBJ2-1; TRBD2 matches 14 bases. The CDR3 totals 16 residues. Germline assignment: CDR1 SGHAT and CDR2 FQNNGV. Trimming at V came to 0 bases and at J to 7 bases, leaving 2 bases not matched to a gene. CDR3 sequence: CASSLDGTSGRNEQFF. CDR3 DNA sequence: TGTGCCAGCAGCTTAGATGGGACTAGCGGGAGAAATGAGCAGTTCTTC.

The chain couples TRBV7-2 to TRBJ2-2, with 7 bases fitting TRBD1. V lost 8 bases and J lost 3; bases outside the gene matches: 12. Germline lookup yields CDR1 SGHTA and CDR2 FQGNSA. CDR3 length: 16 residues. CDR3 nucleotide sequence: TGTGCCAGCTGCCCGAACTTAGGGGGCCACACCGGGGAGCTGTTTTTT. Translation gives CASCPNLGGHTGELFF.

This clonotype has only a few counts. CDR3 nucleotides: TGTGCCAGCAGCCCGGGAGCATGGTACAATGAGCAGTTCTTC. Protein sequence: CASSPGAWYNEQFF. The chain combines TRBV7-2 with TRBJ2-1; tentative D call: TRBD2 (6 bases). V lost 5 bases to trimming and J lost 4 bases, with 12 bases between them. Per germline, CDR1 SGHTA and CDR2 FQGNSA. This CDR3 comprises 14 residues. Based on the CDR3 plus reference TRBV7-2 and TRBJ2-1, the full variable domain is GAGVSQSPSNKVTEKGKDVELRCDPISGHTALYWYRQSLGQGLEFLIYFQGNSAPDKSGLPSDRFSAERTGGSVSTLTIQRTQQEDSAVYLCASSPGAWYNEQFFGPGTRLTVL.

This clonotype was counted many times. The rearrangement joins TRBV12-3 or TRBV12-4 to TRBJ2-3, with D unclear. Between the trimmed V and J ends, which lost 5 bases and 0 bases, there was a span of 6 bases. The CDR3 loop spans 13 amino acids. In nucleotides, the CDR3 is TGTGCCAGCAGTCCATACAGCACAGATACGCAGTATTTT. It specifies CASSPYSTDTQYF.

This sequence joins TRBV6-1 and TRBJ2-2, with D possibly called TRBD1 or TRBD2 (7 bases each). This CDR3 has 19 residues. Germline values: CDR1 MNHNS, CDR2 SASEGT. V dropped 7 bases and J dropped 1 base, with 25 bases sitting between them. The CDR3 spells CASTPNRGRGRMNTGELFF. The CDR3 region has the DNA TGTGCCAGCACTCCAAATCGGGGGAGGGGGCGTATGAACACCGGGGAGCTGTTTTTT.

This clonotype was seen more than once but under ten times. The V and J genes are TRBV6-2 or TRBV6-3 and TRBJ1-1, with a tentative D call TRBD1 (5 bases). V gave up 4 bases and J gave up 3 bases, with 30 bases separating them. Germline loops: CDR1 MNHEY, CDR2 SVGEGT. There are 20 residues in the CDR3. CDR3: CASSSLPWGELTQGDTEAFF. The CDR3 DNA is TGTGCCAGCAGTTCCCTTCCTTGGGGAGAACTTACTCAAGGGGACACTGAAGCTTTCTTT.

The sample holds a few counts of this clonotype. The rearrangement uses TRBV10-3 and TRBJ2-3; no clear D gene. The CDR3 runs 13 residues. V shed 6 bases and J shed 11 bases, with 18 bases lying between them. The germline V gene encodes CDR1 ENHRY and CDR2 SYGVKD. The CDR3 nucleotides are TGTGCCATCAGCCTGAACGACGGCCTTGGGCAGTATTTT. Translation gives CAISLNDGLGQYF.

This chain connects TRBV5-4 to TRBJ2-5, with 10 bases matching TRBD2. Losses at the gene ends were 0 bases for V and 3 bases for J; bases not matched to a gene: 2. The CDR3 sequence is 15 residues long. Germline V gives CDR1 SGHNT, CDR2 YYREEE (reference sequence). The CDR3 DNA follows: TGTGCCAGCAGCTTGGCAACTAGCGGGAAAGAGACCCAGTACTTC. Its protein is CASSLATSGKETQYF. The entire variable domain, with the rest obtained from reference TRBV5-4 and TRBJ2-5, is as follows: ETGVTQSPTHLIKTRGQQVTLRCSSQSGHNTVSWYQQALGQGPQFIFQYYREEENGRGNFPPRFSGLQFPNYSSELNVNALELDDSALYLCASSLATSGKETQYFGPGTRLLVL.

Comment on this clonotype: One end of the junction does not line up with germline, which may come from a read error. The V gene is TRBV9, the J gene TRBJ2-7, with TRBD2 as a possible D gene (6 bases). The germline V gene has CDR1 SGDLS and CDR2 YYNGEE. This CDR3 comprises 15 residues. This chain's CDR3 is CASSAGRAGTYQQYF. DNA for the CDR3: TGTGCCAGCAGCGCCGGGAGAGCCGGAACCTACCAGCAGTACTTC.

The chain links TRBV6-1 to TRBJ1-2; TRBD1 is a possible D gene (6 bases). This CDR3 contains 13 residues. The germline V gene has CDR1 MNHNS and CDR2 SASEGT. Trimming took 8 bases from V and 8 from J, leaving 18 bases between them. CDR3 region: CASAEAGAMGYTF. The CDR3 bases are TGTGCCAGCGCCGAAGCAGGGGCCATGGGCTACACCTTC.

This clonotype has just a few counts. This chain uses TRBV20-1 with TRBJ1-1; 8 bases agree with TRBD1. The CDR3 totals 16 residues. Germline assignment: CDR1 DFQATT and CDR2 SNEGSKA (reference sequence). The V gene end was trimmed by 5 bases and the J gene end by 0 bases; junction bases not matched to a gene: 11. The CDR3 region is CSARDRKVPMNTEAFF. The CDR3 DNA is TGCAGTGCTCGGGACAGGAAGGTCCCCATGAACACTGAAGCTTTCTTT.

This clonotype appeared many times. The CDR3 DNA reads TGTGCCAGCAGCCCTCCGGGACAAACGGGCTATGGCTACACCTTC. Translating it yields CASSPPGQTGYGYTF. The V gene is TRBV7-2, the J gene TRBJ1-2; tentatively, D is TRBD1 (6 bases). Germline V gives CDR1 SGHTA, CDR2 FQGNSA. V gave up 5 bases and J gave up 4 bases, with 17 bases separating them. This CDR3 comprises 15 residues.

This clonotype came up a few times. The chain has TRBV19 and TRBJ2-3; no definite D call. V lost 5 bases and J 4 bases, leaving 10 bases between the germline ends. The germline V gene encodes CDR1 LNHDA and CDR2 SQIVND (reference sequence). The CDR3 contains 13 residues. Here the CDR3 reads CASSPRLSDTQYF. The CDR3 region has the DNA TGTGCCAGTAGTCCTAGACTCTCAGATACGCAGTATTTT. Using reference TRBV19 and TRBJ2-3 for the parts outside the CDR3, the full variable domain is DGGITQSPKYLFRKEGQNVTLSCEQNLNHDAMYWYRQDPGQGLRLIYYSQIVNDFQKGDIAEGYSVSREKKESFPLTVTSAQKNPTAFYLCASSPRLSDTQYFGPGTRLTVL.

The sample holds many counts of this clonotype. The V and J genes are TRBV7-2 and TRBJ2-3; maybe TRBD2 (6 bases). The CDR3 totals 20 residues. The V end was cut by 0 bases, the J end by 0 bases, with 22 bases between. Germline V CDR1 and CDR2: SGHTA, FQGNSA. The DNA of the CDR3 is TGTGCCAGCAGCTTAGCGGTGGGGGGACCCCTGAGTGATAGCACAGATACGCAGTATTTT. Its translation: CASSLAVGGPLSDSTDTQYF.

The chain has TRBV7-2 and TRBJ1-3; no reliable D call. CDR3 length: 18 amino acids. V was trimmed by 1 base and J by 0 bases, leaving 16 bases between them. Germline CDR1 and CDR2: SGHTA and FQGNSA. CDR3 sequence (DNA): TGTGCCAGCAGCTTAGGGCGTTGGTTAGTGAACTCTGGAAACACCATATATTTT. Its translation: CASSLGRWLVNSGNTIYF.

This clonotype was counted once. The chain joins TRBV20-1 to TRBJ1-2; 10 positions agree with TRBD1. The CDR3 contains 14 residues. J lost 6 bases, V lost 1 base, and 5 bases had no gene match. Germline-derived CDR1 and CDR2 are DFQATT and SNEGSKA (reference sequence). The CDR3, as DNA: TGCAGTGCTAGAGCCGAAGGGACAGGGGATGGCTACACCTTC. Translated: CSARAEGTGDGYTF.

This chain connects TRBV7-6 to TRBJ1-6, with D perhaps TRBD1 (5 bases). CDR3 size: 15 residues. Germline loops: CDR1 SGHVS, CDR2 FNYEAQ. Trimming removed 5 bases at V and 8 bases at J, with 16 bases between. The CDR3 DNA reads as TGTGCCAGCAGCGCCCCCGGGCAGGGTTATTCACCCCTCCACTTT. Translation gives CASSAPGQGYSPLHF. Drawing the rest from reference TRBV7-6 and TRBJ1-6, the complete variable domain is GAGVSQSPRYKVTKRGQDVALRCDPISGHVSLYWYRQALGQGPEFLTYFNYEAQQDKSGLPNDRFSAERPEGSISTLTIQRTEQRDSAMYRCASSAPGQGYSPLHFGNGTRLTVT.

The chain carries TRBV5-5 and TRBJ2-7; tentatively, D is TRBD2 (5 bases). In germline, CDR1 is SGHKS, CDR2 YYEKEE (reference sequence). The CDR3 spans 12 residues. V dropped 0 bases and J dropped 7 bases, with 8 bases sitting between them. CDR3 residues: CASSLGSGEQYF. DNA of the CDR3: TGTGCCAGCAGCTTGGGGTCGGGAGAGCAGTACTTC.

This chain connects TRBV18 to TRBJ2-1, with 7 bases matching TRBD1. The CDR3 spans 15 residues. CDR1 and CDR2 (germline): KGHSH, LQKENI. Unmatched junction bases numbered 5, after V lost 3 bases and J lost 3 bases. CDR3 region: CASSPQGVNYNEQFF. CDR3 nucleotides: TGTGCCAGCTCACCGCAGGGGGTCAACTACAATGAGCAGTTCTTC.

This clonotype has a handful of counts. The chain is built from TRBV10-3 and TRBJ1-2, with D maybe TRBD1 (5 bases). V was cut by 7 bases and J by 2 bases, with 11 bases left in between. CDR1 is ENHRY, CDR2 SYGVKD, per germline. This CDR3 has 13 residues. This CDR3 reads CAITGALNYGYTF. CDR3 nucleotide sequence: TGTGCCATCACCGGGGCGCTGAACTATGGCTACACCTTC.

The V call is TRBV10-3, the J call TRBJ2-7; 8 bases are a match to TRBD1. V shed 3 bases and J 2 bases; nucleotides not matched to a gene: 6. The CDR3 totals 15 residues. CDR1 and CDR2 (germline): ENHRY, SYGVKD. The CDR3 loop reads CAISDEMGQAYEQYF. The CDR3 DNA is TGTGCCATCAGTGACGAAATGGGACAGGCCTACGAGCAGTACTTC.

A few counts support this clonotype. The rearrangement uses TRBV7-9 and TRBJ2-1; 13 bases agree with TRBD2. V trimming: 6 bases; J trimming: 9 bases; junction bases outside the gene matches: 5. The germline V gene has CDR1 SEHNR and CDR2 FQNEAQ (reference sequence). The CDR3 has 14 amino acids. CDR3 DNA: TGTGCCAGCAGAGGACTAGCGGGAGCCTCTGAGCAGTTCTTC. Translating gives CASRGLAGASEQFF.

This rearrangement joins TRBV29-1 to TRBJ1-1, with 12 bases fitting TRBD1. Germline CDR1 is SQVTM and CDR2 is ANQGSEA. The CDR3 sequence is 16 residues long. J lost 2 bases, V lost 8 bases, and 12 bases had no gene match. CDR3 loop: CSFSGTGGPGNTEAFF. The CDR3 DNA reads TGCAGCTTCTCCGGGACAGGGGGCCCCGGTAACACTGAAGCTTTCTTT.

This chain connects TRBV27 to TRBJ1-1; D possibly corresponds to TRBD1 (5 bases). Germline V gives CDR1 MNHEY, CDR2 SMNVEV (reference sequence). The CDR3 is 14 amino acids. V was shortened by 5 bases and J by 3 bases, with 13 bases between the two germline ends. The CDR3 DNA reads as TGTGCCAGCAGTCCCATTGGGGGATACACTGAAGCTTTCTTT. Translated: CASSPIGGYTEAFF.

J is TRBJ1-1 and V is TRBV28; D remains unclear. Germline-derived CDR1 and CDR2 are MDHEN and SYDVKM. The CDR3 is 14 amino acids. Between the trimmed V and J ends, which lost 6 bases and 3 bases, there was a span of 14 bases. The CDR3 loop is CASSFLGEHTEAFF. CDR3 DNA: TGTGCCAGCAGCTTCCTCGGGGAACACACTGAAGCTTTCTTT.

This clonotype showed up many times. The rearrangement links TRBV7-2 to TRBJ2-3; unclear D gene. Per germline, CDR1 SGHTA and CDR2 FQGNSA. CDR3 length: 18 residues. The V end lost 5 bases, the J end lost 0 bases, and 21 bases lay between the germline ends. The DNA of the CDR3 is TGTGCCAGCAGCGCCCAGGTGGTGTTAACGATAAGCACAGATACGCAGTATTTT. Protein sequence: CASSAQVVLTISTDTQYF.